Sequencing of this TCR beta chain was carried out in a study of T cell responses to AZD1222 COVID-19 vaccine. Whole-study context: Investigators merged groups given second doses at roughly 4 or roughly 12 weeks.

Measured with immunoSEQ multiplex PCR; TCRdb has only the in-frame clones, and not every one. The sample includes 99,000 or so clones, approximately 89% of them seen just once. In its sample, this clone was seen once. CDR1 MNHNY and CDR2 SVGAGI come from the germline V gene (reference sequence). V shed 5 bases and J shed 1 base, with 0 bases lying between them. The CDR3 sequence is 11 residues long. The genes are TRBV6-6 and TRBJ2-4; D is uncertain. This TCR was recovered from an adult in good health. This sample comprised peripheral blood, obtained on day 0 of AZD1222 vaccination. The CDR3 region is CASSAKNIQYF. DNA for the CDR3: TGTGCCAGCAGTGCCAAAAACATTCAGTACTTC.